These 8 T cell receptor beta chains originate from one sample sequenced in a study of cytotoxic CD8 clonotypes in ibrutinib-treated CLL. TCRdb keeps only in-frame clones here, not all; method: immunoSEQ multiplex PCR. The table records 150,000 to 250,000 clones, 72% of them present only once. The starting material was PBMCs, obtained after 24 months of ibrutinib treatment. Receptor source: a human donor with chronic lymphocytic leukemia.

The V call is TRBV19, the J call TRBJ2-5, with D possibly matching TRBD2 (6 bases). The ends were cut back, 10 bases at V and 2 bases at J, with 23 bases in the middle. The CDR3 has 16 amino acids. Per germline, CDR1 LNHDA and CDR2 SQIVND (reference sequence). The CDR3 spells CATSPVWGELQETQYF. The CDR3 region has the DNA TGTGCCACCTCACCCGTTTGGGGGGAGCTTCAAGAGACCCAGTACTTC.

This rearrangement joins TRBV11-2 to TRBJ2-7, with 7 bases aligning to TRBD1. Looked up from germline, CDR1 is SGHAT and CDR2 is FQNNGV. There are 14 residues in the CDR3. V shed 2 bases, J shed 6 bases, and the junction held 7 bases outside the gene matches. CDR3 nucleotides: TGTGCCAGCAGCTTACTCCAACAGGGGCTCGAGCAGTACTTC. This gives the protein CASSLLQQGLEQYF.

This clone showed up just a few times. This chain uses TRBV29-1 with TRBJ1-1; 7 bases fit TRBD1. V dropped 4 bases and J dropped 7; count of bases not matched to a gene: 12. Germline lookup yields CDR1 SQVTM and CDR2 ANQGSEA. This CDR3 contains 14 residues. DNA of the CDR3: TGCAGCGTTGGAAGACAGGGATCATTTGGTGAAGCTTTCTTT. Amino acids: CSVGRQGSFGEAFF.

This clone has only a few counts. The V gene is TRBV5-1, the J gene TRBJ2-2; D not certain. Germline assignment: CDR1 SGHRS and CDR2 YFSETQ. CDR3 length equals 13 residues. The V end was cut by 5 bases, the J end by 6 bases, with 11 bases between. CDR3 protein: CASRVGSAGELFF. The CDR3 bases are TGCGCCAGCAGGGTGGGTTCGGCCGGGGAGCTGTTTTTT. The full variable domain, with the rest looked up from reference TRBV5-1 and TRBJ2-2, is KAGVTQTPRYLIKTRGQQVTLSCSPISGHRSVSWYQQTPGQGLQFLFEYFSETQRNKGNFPGRFSGRQFSNSRSEMNVSTLELGDSALYLCASRVGSAGELFFGEGSRLTVL.

The chain employs TRBV27 and TRBJ2-7, with TRBD2 matching 9 bases. The CDR3 loop spans 15 amino acids. With 8 bases clipped from V and 0 bases from J, the junction kept 8 bases outside the gene matches. CDR1 and CDR2 (germline): MNHEY, SMNVEV (reference sequence). CDR3 in DNA: TGTGCCAGCGGGGTAGCGGGAGACAACTCCTACGAGCAGTACTTC. Its protein is CASGVAGDNSYEQYF.

The chain employs TRBV25-1 and TRBJ2-3, with TRBD2 identical over 13 bases. Trimming removed 6 bases from V and 2 bases from J; junction bases left unmatched: 5. Germline CDR1 and CDR2: MGHDK and SYGVNS. The CDR3 length is 16 residues. The chain's CDR3 is CASRLGLAGSTDTQYF. The CDR3 DNA follows: TGTGCCAGCAGGTTGGGACTAGCGGGGTCCACAGATACGCAGTATTTT.

The gene calls are TRBV13 and TRBJ2-7; a weak D match, TRBD1 (6 bases). The CDR3 runs to 14 residues. Germline V gene data show CDR1 as PRHDT and CDR2 as FYEKMQ (reference sequence). The V gene lost 5 bases and the J gene lost 6 bases, with 17 bases spanning the gap. CDR3 region: CASSPQGQLGEQYF. CDR3 coding DNA: TGTGCCAGCAGCCCCCAGGGGCAGTTAGGCGAGCAGTACTTC.

This clone was detected a few times. This chain joins TRBV14 and TRBJ2-1, with D unclear. The CDR3 contains 13 residues. The germline V gene has CDR1 SGHDN and CDR2 FVKESK. Deletions cut 0 bases from V and 10 bases from J, with 10 bases between. The CDR3 reads CASSQDFATEQFF. Written as DNA, the CDR3 is TGTGCCAGCAGCCAAGATTTTGCGACCGAGCAGTTCTTC.